This T cell receptor beta chain was captured by sequencing in a study of T cells in Graves' hyperthyroidism and ophthalmopathy. This clonotype was counted at least ten times. The ends were cut back, 4 bases at V and 2 bases at J, with 15 bases in the middle. This CDR3 is 16 amino acids long. Germline V lookup: CDR1 SGHNT, CDR2 YENEEA. Diagnoses were established using clinical symptoms, serum thyroxine and TRAb, thyroid ultrasound and orbital computed tomography. The blood sample was taken at first hyperthyroidism diagnosis, before any ophthalmopathy symptoms. PBMCs stemmed from 10 ml fresh peripheral blood. RNA transcripts gave rise to amplified TCR beta CDR3 regions. The HTBI set primed first-round TCR CDR3 RT-PCR. TCRdb re-called the multiplex PCR reads with MiXCR, one entry per CDR3 protein. The sample holds about 290,000 distinct CDR3 sequences, roughly 15% seen once.

The chain combines TRBV11-3 with TRBJ2-1; D is possibly TRBD2 (6 bases). The TCR sequence derives from a young woman with Graves' hyperthyroidism that later progressed to Graves' ophthalmopathy. Sequencing was performed on blood. CDR3 sequence reads: CASSYSSDQPYNEQFF. The CDR3 DNA is TGTGCCAGCAGCTATTCTAGCGACCAGCCCTACAATGAGCAGTTCTTC.